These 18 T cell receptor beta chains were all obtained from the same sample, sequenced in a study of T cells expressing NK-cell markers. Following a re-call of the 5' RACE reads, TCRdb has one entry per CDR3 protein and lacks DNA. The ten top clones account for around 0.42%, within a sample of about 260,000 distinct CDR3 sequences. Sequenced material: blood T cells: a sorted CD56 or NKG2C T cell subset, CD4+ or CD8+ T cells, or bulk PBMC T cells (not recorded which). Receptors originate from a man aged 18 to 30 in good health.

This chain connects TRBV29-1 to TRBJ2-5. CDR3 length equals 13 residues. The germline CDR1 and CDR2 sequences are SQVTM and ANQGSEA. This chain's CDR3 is CSVRVGYQETQYF.

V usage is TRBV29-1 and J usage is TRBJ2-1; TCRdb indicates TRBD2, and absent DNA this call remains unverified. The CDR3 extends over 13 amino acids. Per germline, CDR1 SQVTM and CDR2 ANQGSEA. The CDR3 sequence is CSLTLRAYNEQFF.

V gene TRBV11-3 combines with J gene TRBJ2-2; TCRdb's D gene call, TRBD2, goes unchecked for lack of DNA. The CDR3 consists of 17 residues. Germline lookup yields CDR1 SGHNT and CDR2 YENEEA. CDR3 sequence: CASSLEINPGLTGELFF.

The CDR3 spells CASSSLPILETQYF. V gene TRBV27 combines with J gene TRBJ2-5. CDR3 length: 14 residues. Per germline, CDR1 MNHEY and CDR2 SMNVEV (reference sequence).

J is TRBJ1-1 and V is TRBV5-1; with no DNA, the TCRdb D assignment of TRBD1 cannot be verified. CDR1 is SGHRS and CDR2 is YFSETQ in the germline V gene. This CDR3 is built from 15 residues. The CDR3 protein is CASSLEGGVSTEAFF.

The CDR3 region is CSASPWAYEGETQYF. This sequence joins TRBV20-1 and TRBJ2-5; with no DNA, the TCRdb D assignment of TRBD1 cannot be verified. The CDR3 length is 15 residues. CDR1 and CDR2 (germline): DFQATT, SNEGSKA (reference sequence).

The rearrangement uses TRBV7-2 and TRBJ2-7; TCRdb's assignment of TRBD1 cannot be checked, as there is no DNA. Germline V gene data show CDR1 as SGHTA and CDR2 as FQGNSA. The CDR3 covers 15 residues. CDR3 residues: CASSLGGTETYEQYF.

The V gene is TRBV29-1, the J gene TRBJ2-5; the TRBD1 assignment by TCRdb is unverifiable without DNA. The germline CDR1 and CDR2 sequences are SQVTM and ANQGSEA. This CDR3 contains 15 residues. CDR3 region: CSVGTGTSQQETQYF.

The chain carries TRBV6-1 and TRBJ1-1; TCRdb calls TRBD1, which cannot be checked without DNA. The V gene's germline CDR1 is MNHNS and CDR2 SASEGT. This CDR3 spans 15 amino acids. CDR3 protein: CASVVGTAMNTEAFF.

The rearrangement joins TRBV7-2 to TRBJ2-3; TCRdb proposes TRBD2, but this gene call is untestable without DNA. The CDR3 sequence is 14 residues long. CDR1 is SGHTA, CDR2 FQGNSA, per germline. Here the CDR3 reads CASSPVAVGDTQYF.

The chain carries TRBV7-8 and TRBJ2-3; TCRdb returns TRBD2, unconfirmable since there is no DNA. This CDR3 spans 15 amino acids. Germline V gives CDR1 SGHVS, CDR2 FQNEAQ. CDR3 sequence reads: CASSLEGGRTDTQYF.

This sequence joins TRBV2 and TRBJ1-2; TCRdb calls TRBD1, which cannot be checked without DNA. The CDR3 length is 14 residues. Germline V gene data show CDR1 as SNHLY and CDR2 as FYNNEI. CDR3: CASSLDREVGGYTF.

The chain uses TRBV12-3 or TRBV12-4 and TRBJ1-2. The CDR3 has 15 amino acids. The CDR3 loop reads CASSLRQTPNRGYTF.

CDR3 residues: CASNSGTFNEQFF. This chain joins TRBV12-3 or TRBV12-4 and TRBJ2-1; TCRdb calls TRBD1, which cannot be checked without DNA. This CDR3 contains 13 residues.

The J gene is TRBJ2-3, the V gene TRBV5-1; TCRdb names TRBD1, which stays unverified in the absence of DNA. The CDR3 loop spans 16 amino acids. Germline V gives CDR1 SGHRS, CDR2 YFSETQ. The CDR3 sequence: CASTQGHARDTDTQYF.

The CDR3 spells CASSFSTGLDIQYF. The V and J genes are TRBV7-9 and TRBJ2-4; TCRdb picks TRBD1, but there is no DNA to check that call. The CDR3 runs 14 residues. Germline V lookup: CDR1 SEHNR, CDR2 FQNEAQ (reference sequence).

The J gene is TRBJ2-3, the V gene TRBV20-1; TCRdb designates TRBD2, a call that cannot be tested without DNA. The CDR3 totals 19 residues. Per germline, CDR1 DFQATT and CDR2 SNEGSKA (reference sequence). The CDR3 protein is CSAATGWSSGREDTDTQYF.

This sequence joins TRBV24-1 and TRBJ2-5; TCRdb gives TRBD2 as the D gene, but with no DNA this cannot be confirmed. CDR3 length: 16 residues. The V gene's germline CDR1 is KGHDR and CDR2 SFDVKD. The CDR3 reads CATGTAGTSSKETQYF.